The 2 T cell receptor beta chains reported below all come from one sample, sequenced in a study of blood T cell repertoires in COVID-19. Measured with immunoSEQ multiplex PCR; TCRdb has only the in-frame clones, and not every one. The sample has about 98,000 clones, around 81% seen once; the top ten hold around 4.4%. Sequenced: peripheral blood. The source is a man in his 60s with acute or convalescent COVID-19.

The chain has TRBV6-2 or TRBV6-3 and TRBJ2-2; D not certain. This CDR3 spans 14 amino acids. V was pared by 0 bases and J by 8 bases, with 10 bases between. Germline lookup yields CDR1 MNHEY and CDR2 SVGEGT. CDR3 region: CASSYSVFRGELFF. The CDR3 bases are TGTGCCAGCAGTTACTCAGTGTTTAGAGGGGAGCTGTTTTTT.

This CDR3 is CASLQEGRTGELFF. DNA for the CDR3: TGTGCCAGCCTTCAGGAGGGCCGGACCGGGGAGCTGTTTTTT. This sequence joins TRBV18 and TRBJ2-2; perhaps TRBD2 as D (6 bases). This CDR3 contains 14 residues. Trimming left V 8 bases short and J 5 bases short, with 15 bases between. Germline lookup yields CDR1 KGHSH and CDR2 LQKENI.